The 20 T cell receptor beta chains presented below share a single source sample, sequenced in a study of memory CD4+ T cells and cytomegalovirus serostatus. Single viable CD3+CD4+CD8-CD45RO+ cells were sorted as the memory CD4+ T cells. The table came from immunoSEQ multiplex PCR; TCRdb's copy has only in-frame clones and leaves some out. In the table there are 50,000 to 65,000 clones, roughly 80% of which are singletons. The sequencing sample was made of memory CD4+ T cells from blood. The source is an adult in good health and CMV-seronegative.

The chain couples TRBV7-2 to TRBJ1-1; D remains ambiguous. CDR1 SGHTA and CDR2 FQGNSA come from the germline V gene. The CDR3 is made up of 16 amino acids. Between the trimmed V and J ends, which lost 5 bases and 1 base, there was a span of 17 bases. DNA for the CDR3: TGTGCCAGCAGCCCCAGATACTTTCACACGAACACTGAAGCTTTCTTT. Its translation is CASSPRYFHTNTEAFF.

The V and J genes are TRBV4-3 and TRBJ1-4, with no clear D. Per the germline V gene, CDR1 is LGHNA and CDR2 is YSLEER. This CDR3 is 15 amino acids long. Trimming cost V 0 bases and J 4 bases, with 9 bases left between them. The DNA of the CDR3 is TGCGCCAGCAGCCAAGATGGAGGTGGTAATGAAAAACTGTTTTTT. This translates into CASSQDGGGNEKLFF.

CDR3: CASRVDRDGNLNTEAFF. The CDR3 bases are TGCGCCAGCAGGGTGGACAGGGACGGCAACCTAAACACTGAAGCTTTCTTT. J is TRBJ1-1 and V is TRBV10-2; the match to TRBD1 covers 8 bases. V shed 6 bases and J 2 bases; nucleotides not matched to a gene: 14. CDR3 length equals 17 residues. Germline V lookup: CDR1 WSHSY, CDR2 SAAADI.

The chain recombines TRBV29-1 with TRBJ1-3, with D possibly TRBD1 on 6 matching bases. Between the trimmed V and J ends, which lost 7 bases and 0 bases, there was a span of 13 bases. The CDR3 covers 14 residues. Germline V gene sequence: CDR1 SQVTM, CDR2 ANQGSEA. This CDR3 reads CSALGQNSGNTIYF. The CDR3 DNA reads as TGCAGCGCCTTAGGACAGAACTCTGGAAACACCATATATTTT.

The chain recombines TRBV29-1 with TRBJ1-1; no firm D call. This CDR3 has 12 amino acids. V dropped 7 bases and J dropped 4 bases, with 13 bases sitting between them. Germline CDR1 is SQVTM and CDR2 is ANQGSEA. CDR3: CSAHGWTTEAFF. The CDR3 DNA sequence: TGCAGCGCCCACGGTTGGACCACTGAAGCTTTCTTT.

This clone was detected once. The chain carries TRBV29-1 and TRBJ2-3; TRBD1 agrees at 7 bases. The V segment lost 4 bases and the J segment 1 base; nucleotides outside the gene matches: 5. The CDR3 extends over 14 amino acids. CDR1 is SQVTM and CDR2 is ANQGSEA in the germline V gene. CDR3 amino acids: CSVVRGLGTDTQYF. The CDR3 region has the DNA TGCAGCGTTGTTAGGGGGCTAGGCACAGATACGCAGTATTTT.

In this sample, this clone turned up a few times. The chain links TRBV30 to TRBJ1-4, with D perhaps TRBD1 (5 bases). Between the trimmed V and J ends, which lost 3 bases and 10 bases, there was a span of 24 bases. Germline V CDR1 and CDR2: GTSNPN, SVGIG (reference sequence). There are 16 residues in the CDR3. This chain's CDR3 is CAWRRPDRDSTGKLFF. In nucleotides, the CDR3 is TGTGCCTGGAGAAGACCCGACCGGGACTCCACGGGAAAACTGTTTTTT.

The rearrangement joins TRBV4-2 to TRBJ1-4; D call uncertain. Trimming took 6 bases from V and 1 from J, leaving 12 bases between them. The CDR3 is made up of 15 amino acids. From germline, CDR1 is LGHNA and CDR2 YNFKEQ. CDR3 coding DNA: TGTGCCAGCAGGACGGCCTTGGGAACTAATGAAAAACTGTTTTTT. Encoded protein: CASRTALGTNEKLFF.

V gene TRBV19 combines with J gene TRBJ1-1; tentatively, D is TRBD1 (6 bases). Germline assignment: CDR1 LNHDA and CDR2 SQIVND (reference sequence). V was pared by 4 bases and J by 1 base, with 10 bases between. CDR3 length: 14 residues. This chain's CDR3 is CASSTGQTNTEAFF. CDR3 sequence (DNA): TGTGCCAGTAGTACCGGACAGACGAACACTGAAGCTTTCTTT.

The chain uses TRBV27 and TRBJ2-7; TRBD2 aligns across 7 bases. The CDR3 is made up of 15 amino acids. V gave up 6 bases and J gave up 4 bases; unmatched junction bases: 12. Germline CDR1 MNHEY, CDR2 SMNVEV (reference sequence). CDR3 coding DNA: TGTGCCAGCAGGTCGCTGTTGGGGGGGAAATACGAGCAGTACTTC. Translating it yields CASRSLLGGKYEQYF.

The chain couples TRBV6-1 to TRBJ2-5; perhaps D is TRBD1 or TRBD2 (5 bases each). Trimming cost V 3 bases and J 5 bases, with 7 bases left between them. The CDR3 loop spans 12 amino acids. The germline gives CDR1 MNHNS, CDR2 SASEGT. The CDR3 region has the DNA TGTGCCAGCAGTGAGAGGGGTGAGACCCAGTACTTC. Translating gives CASSERGETQYF.

V is TRBV11-2 and J is TRBJ2-7; possibly TRBD1 for D (5 bases). This CDR3 is built from 13 residues. Looked up from germline, CDR1 is SGHAT and CDR2 is FQNNGV. V lost 1 base to trimming and J lost 11 bases, with 15 bases between them. The CDR3 protein is CASSLGTRTGKYF. In nucleotides, the CDR3 is TGTGCCAGCAGCTTAGGGACACGGACCGGAAAGTACTTC.

The genes are TRBV5-6 and TRBJ2-7, with 9 bases fitting TRBD1. CDR1 is SGHDT and CDR2 is YYEEEE in the germline V gene. The V segment lost 0 bases and the J segment 1 base; nucleotides outside the gene matches: 2. The CDR3 sequence is 15 residues long. The CDR3 bases are TGTGCCAGCAGCTTGGTGGGACAGGGATCCTACGAGCAGTACTTC. Translated, it gives CASSLVGQGSYEQYF.

The V gene is TRBV19, the J gene TRBJ1-5; D possibly corresponds to TRBD1 (6 bases). The germline V gene has CDR1 LNHDA and CDR2 SQIVND (reference sequence). The CDR3 totals 14 residues. Trimming shortened V by 8 bases and J by 0 bases, and 11 bases separated the two germline ends. The chain's CDR3 is CASEHRVSNQPQHF. Written as DNA, the CDR3 is TGTGCCAGTGAACACAGGGTTAGCAATCAGCCCCAGCATTTT. Drawing the rest from reference TRBV19 and TRBJ1-5, the complete variable domain is DGGITQSPKYLFRKEGQNVTLSCEQNLNHDAMYWYRQDPGQGLRLIYYSQIVNDFQKGDIAEGYSVSREKKESFPLTVTSAQKNPTAFYLCASEHRVSNQPQHFGDGTRLSIL.

The chain uses TRBV5-1 and TRBJ1-2; possibly TRBD1 for D (5 bases). There are 13 residues in the CDR3. V lost 4 bases, J lost 3 bases, and 10 bases lay in between. Germline values: CDR1 SGHRS, CDR2 YFSETQ. The CDR3 is CASSLGADYGYTF. CDR3 sequence (DNA): TGCGCCAGCAGCCTCGGGGCAGACTATGGCTACACCTTC.

The V gene is TRBV29-1, the J gene TRBJ2-3, with D possibly being TRBD2 (5 bases). The CDR3 consists of 16 residues. V was clipped by 2 bases and J by 3 bases, with 18 bases between them. Germline V gene sequence: CDR1 SQVTM, CDR2 ANQGSEA. The CDR3: CSVESLLRGWTDTQYF. The DNA for the CDR3 is TGCAGCGTTGAATCGTTACTCCGGGGTTGGACAGATACGCAGTATTTT.

The CDR3 nucleotides are TGTGCCAGCAGCCTCGACAGAATTAATGAAAAACTGTTTTTT. This gives the protein CASSLDRINEKLFF. The chain recombines TRBV5-4 with TRBJ1-4; a weak D match, TRBD1 (5 bases). The V gene lost 4 bases and the J gene lost 4 bases, with 11 bases spanning the gap. This CDR3 region has 14 residues. CDR1 is SGHNT and CDR2 is YYREEE in the germline V gene (reference sequence).

This clone was recorded once. The chain has TRBV5-6 and TRBJ2-1; tentative D call: TRBD2 (6 bases). This CDR3 is built from 14 residues. The germline V gene has CDR1 SGHDT and CDR2 YYEEEE. Between the trimmed V and J ends, which lost 3 bases and 5 bases, there was a span of 12 bases. CDR3 in DNA: TGTGCCAGCAGCTCTCAGCGGGTTCACAATGAGCAGTTCTTC. It is translated as CASSSQRVHNEQFF.

The table lists this clone with a count of one. The genes are TRBV21-1 and TRBJ1-5; whether TRBD1, the table's D call, matches the DNA was not checked. TRBV21-1 is recorded as a pseudogene. This CDR3 has 19 amino acids. CDR3 bases: TGTGCCAGCAGCTCCCGGGCAAACCTTGGGGCAGGATTTAATCAGCCCCAGCATTTT. It encodes CASSSRANLGAGFNQPQHF.

This chain connects TRBV19 to TRBJ1-1; tentatively, D is TRBD1 (5 bases). This CDR3 is 14 amino acids long. V lost 7 bases and J lost 4, with 16 bases in between. The V gene's germline CDR1 is LNHDA and CDR2 SQIVND (reference sequence). The CDR3 DNA is TGTGCCAGTAACCAAGGGGCGGATTCCACTGAAGCTTTCTTT. It codes for CASNQGADSTEAFF.